This entry lists 4 T cell receptor beta chains sequenced from one sample in a study of T cell responses to AZD1222 COVID-19 vaccine. Here immunoSEQ multiplex PCR was the method, and the copy in TCRdb shows in-frame clones only, minus some. The data show 85,000 to 120,000 clones, about 90% seen once. The sequenced sample was peripheral blood, obtained on day 0 of AZD1222 vaccination. The origin of the receptors is an adult in good health.

The V and J genes are TRBV5-4 and TRBJ2-5; 7 bases line up with TRBD2. Germline V CDR1 and CDR2: SGHNT, YYREEE (reference sequence). The CDR3 loop spans 14 amino acids. V shed 7 bases, J shed 10 bases, and the junction held 16 bases outside the gene matches. The CDR3 protein is CASCRRDEAGNQYF. The CDR3 DNA follows: TGTGCCAGCTGCCGAAGAGATGAAGCGGGGAACCAGTACTTC. The full variable domain, rest sourced from reference TRBV5-4 and TRBJ2-5, is ETGVTQSPTHLIKTRGQQVTLRCSSQSGHNTVSWYQQALGQGPQFIFQYYREEENGRGNFPPRFSGLQFPNYSSELNVNALELDDSALYLCASCRRDEAGNQYFGPGTRLLVL.

V and J are TRBV4-2 and TRBJ1-4; D is ambiguous. The CDR3 runs to 18 residues. Per germline, CDR1 LGHNA and CDR2 YNFKEQ. V was pared by 4 bases and J by 0 bases, with 18 bases between. CDR3 in amino acids: CASSLVGLQSTTNEKLFF. CDR3 sequence (DNA): TGTGCCAGCAGCCTGGTCGGCTTACAGTCCACAACTAATGAAAAACTGTTTTTT.

This chain links TRBV3-1 (or the pseudogene TRBV3-2) with TRBJ1-1; the D gene is possibly TRBD1 (5 bases). The CDR3 sequence is 14 residues long. CDR1 and CDR2 (germline): LGHDT, YNNKEL (reference sequence). V was cut by 1 base and J by 4 bases, with 10 bases left in between. The CDR3 sequence is CASSQGQGATEAFF. CDR3 DNA: TGTGCCAGCAGCCAAGGGCAGGGTGCCACTGAAGCTTTCTTT.

This rearrangement joins TRBV5-1 to TRBJ2-2; D call uncertain. The CDR3 totals 11 residues. Germline V gene sequence: CDR1 SGHRS, CDR2 YFSETQ. The ends were cut back, 1 base at V and 9 bases at J, with 4 bases in the middle. CDR3 sequence (DNA): TGCGCCAGCAGCTTGTACAGGGAGCTGTTTTTT. The encoded protein is CASSLYRELFF.